One TCR beta chain is described in this entry. V was shortened by 10 bases and J by 6 bases, with 16 bases between the two germline ends. In germline, CDR1 is MNHEY, CDR2 SMNVEV (reference sequence). The CDR3 extends over 12 amino acids. These data come from a study of blood T cell repertoires in COVID-19. Study details: PBMCs, B-cell-depleted T cells, or T cells were the source of the cDNA or gDNA that made up the material.

Under the authors' procedure: Amplification of reference gene primers was used by the study to estimate nucleated cell counts. Here immunoSEQ multiplex PCR was the method, and the copy in TCRdb shows in-frame clones only, minus some. From that table come the V and J calls and clone size; the DNA was used to work out D and trimming. The data show roughly 55,000 clones, 65% to 80% seen once. This clonotype was sampled from a human donor in a cohort sampled during active COVID-19. V gene TRBV27 combines with J gene TRBJ2-7; TRBD2 might be the D (6 bases). Sequenced material: peripheral blood. CDR3 DNA sequence: TGTGCCACGCGTTCAGGAGGGCGCGAGCAGTACTTC. This codes for CATRSGGREQYF.